The clone carrying this T cell receptor (beta chain) was picked up many times. Its specificity is not known. Template switching added a universal primer site; cDNA carried unique molecular identifiers. In TCRdb, the 5' RACE reads were re-called with MiXCR into one record per CDR3 protein. The table shows about 220,000 distinct CDR3 sequences, with 6% to 9% occurring only once. This specimen belongs to a study of identical twins. Points from the study as a whole: Within cord blood, abundant beta clonotypes carried fewer insertions, but memory repertoires showed no such trend. With beta out-of-frame sequences, excess sharing by twins was weaker. For zero-insertion analyses, partial confounding could come from invariant MAIT and iNKT cells.

This CDR3 region has 20 residues. The germline V gene has CDR1 DFQATT and CDR2 SNEGSKA (reference sequence). V lost 2 bases and J lost 3; bases outside the gene matches: 15. Another study also made use of these data, one on yellow fever vaccine responses in identical twins.

The sequence derives from a woman aged 18-29 years in good health. The sample consisted of memory (CD45RO+) T cells sorted from blood. The chain has TRBV20-1 and TRBJ2-1; 14 positions agree with TRBD2. This CDR3 is CSARRPSGLAGGPRYNEQFF. The DNA of the CDR3 is TGCAGTGCTAGACGGCCCTCAGGACTAGCGGGAGGCCCGCGCTACAATGAGCAGTTCTTC.